The clone carrying this T cell receptor beta chain came up a few times. Germline CDR1 is KGHDR and CDR2 is SFDVKD. The CDR3 covers 16 residues. V was trimmed by 4 bases and J by 1 base, leaving 13 bases between them. The sample originates from a study of patients and donors after allogeneic stem cell transplantation. Via MiXCR, TCRdb re-called the RT-PCR reads, giving one row per CDR3 protein. The data hold some 880,000 distinct CDR3 sequences, with approximately 18% observed a single time. The sequencing sample was made of blood, either unsorted or a sorted T cell fraction (not recorded which). J is TRBJ1-5 and V is TRBV24-1, with unresolved D. The receptor was derived from a human donor who was either an allogeneic HSCT recipient or a stem cell or donor lymphocyte infusion donor (not recorded which). It is not recorded whose cells these are; they may come from a transplant donor. CDR3 coding DNA: TGTGCCACCAGTGACAATCATGCCCCCAGCAATCAGCCCCAGCATTTT. Encoded protein: CATSDNHAPSNQPQHF.